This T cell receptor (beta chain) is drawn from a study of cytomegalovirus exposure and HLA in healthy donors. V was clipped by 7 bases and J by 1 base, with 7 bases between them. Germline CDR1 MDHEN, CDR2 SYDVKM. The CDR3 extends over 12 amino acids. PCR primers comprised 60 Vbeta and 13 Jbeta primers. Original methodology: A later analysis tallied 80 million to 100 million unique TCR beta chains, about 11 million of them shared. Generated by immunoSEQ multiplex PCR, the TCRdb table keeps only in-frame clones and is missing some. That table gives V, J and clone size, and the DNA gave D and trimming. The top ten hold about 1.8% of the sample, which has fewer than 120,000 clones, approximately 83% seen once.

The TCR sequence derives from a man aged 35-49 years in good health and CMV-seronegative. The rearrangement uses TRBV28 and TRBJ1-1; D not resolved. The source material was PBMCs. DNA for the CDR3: TGTGCCAGCAATGCCGGGAACACTGAAGCTTTCTTT. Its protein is CASNAGNTEAFF.